The rows below give T cell receptor beta chains drawn from one sample of a study of blood T cell repertoires in COVID-19. Assay used: immunoSEQ multiplex PCR; TCRdb lists only in-frame clones, some missing. The sample yields roughly 50,000 clones, 84% seen once. Source material: peripheral blood. These TCRs come from a woman over 75 with acute or convalescent COVID-19. Each CDR3 is given with its conserved first and last residue. The D gene is left open where the match is weak. Size is stated for part of the rows, as once, few or many counts, or as a class when the clone is expanded.

clone_size | j_call | d_call | v_call | cdr3_nt | cdr3_aa
once | TRBJ1-3 | . | TRBV6-6 | TGTGCCAGCAGTTTGTCAGGGGTAGATAACACCATATATTTT | CASSLSGVDNTIYF
. | TRBJ1-2 | . | TRBV20-1 | TGCAGTGCTAGTGCGACAGGAGCCTATGGCTACACCTTC | CSASATGAYGYTF
. | TRBJ1-2 | . | TRBV5-1 | TGCGCCAGCACCACAGGGTACAACTATGGCTACACCTTC | CASTTGYNYGYTF
few | TRBJ2-1 | TRBD2 | TRBV11-2 | TGTGCCAGCAGCTTGCAAAGCGGGGGGGATGAGCAGTTCTTC | CASSLQSGGDEQFF
. | TRBJ2-5 | TRBD2 | TRBV14 | TGTGCCAGCAGCCGACTAGCCACCCAAGAGACCCAGTACTTC | CASSRLATQETQYF
. | TRBJ1-1 | . | TRBV7-9 | TGTGCCAGCAGCAGGGACATGAACACTGAAGCTTTCTTT | CASSRDMNTEAFF
. | TRBJ2-5 | . | TRBV2 | TGTGCCAGCAGTGAACCGGAGACCCAGTACTTC | CASSEPETQYF
. | TRBJ1-4 | TRBD1 | TRBV7-9 | TGTGCCAGCAGCCCCCGACAGGGTGGGGAAAAACTGTTTTTT | CASSPRQGGEKLFF
. | TRBJ1-2 | TRBD1 | TRBV30 | TGTGCCTGGAGTGCACCACAGGGGCGAGTGTTTGACACCTTC | CAWSAPQGRVFDTF
. | TRBJ1-1 | . | TRBV2 | TGTGCCAGTGACACAGGGAGATTGAGCACTGAAGCTTTCTTT | CASDTGRLSTEAFF
. | TRBJ2-1 | . | TRBV5-1 | TGCGCCAGCAGCTTGGAACAGGTCTCCTACAATGAGCAGTTCTTC | CASSLEQVSYNEQFF
. | TRBJ1-2 | TRBD1 | TRBV5-4 | TGTGCCAGCAGCCTAGGACTTACAGGGGGGACCCATGGCTACACCTTC | CASSLGLTGGTHGYTF
. | TRBJ1-4 | . | TRBV2 | TGTGCCAGCAGTGGGCGGAATGAAAAACTGTTTTTT | CASSGRNEKLFF
. | TRBJ1-4 | . | TRBV2 | TGTGCCAGCGGACTGGGGAGAGCCTACGAAAAACTGTTTTTT | CASGLGRAYEKLFF
. | TRBJ2-5 | TRBD1 | TRBV5-4 | TGTGCCAGCAGCGAAGGACCGGGACAGGGGCCCGAGACCCAGTACTTC | CASSEGPGQGPETQYF
. | TRBJ1-5 | . | TRBV19 | TGTGCCAGTAGTATCGGCAGGGGCCAGCCCCAGCATTTT | CASSIGRGQPQHF
. | TRBJ1-2 | TRBD1 | TRBV7-8 | TGTGCCAGCAGACGGACAGGCGATTCCTATGGCTACACCTTC | CASRRTGDSYGYTF
. | TRBJ2-7 | . | TRBV10-3 | TGTGCCCAAACCCAGGGCGAGCAGTACTTC | CAQTQGEQYF
. | TRBJ1-1 | TRBD1 | TRBV19 | TGTGCCAGTAGTATCGGACAGGGAACCAACACTGAAGCTTTCTTT | CASSIGQGTNTEAFF
. | TRBJ2-3 | TRBD2 | TRBV18 | TGTGCCAGCTCACCATTAGCGGGGGGGCCCACAGATACGCAGTATTTT | CASSPLAGGPTDTQYF
. | TRBJ1-2 | . | TRBV20-1 | TGCAGTGCGGGGCGAGTGGATGGCTACACCTTC | CSAGRVDGYTF
. | TRBJ2-7 | TRBD1 | TRBV29-1 | TGCAGCGTTGAAGGACAGGGGGCGAAGCAGTACTTC | CSVEGQGAKQYF
. | TRBJ2-1 | TRBD2 | TRBV7-9 | TGTGCCAGCAGCTTACTAGCGGGGGTCAATGAGCAGTTCTTC | CASSLLAGVNEQFF
few | TRBJ1-1 | . | TRBV6-5 | TGTGCCAGCTCCAGGGATGGGGTGGACACTGAAGCTTTCTTT | CASSRDGVDTEAFF
. | TRBJ2-2 | . | TRBV10-2 | TGCGCCAGCAGTGGATCCGGGACCGGGGAGCTGTTTTTT | CASSGSGTGELFF
. | TRBJ2-7 | TRBD1 | TRBV7-8 | TGTGCCAGCAGCCCAGTGACAGGGTTTGACGAGCAGTACTTC | CASSPVTGFDEQYF
. | TRBJ2-1 | TRBD2 | TRBV7-3 | TGTGCCAGCAGTCTAAGTAGTAGCGGGGGGTTTGTGTACAATGAGCAGTTCTTC | CASSLSSSGGFVYNEQFF
. | TRBJ1-6 | TRBD1 | TRBV5-4 | TGTGCCAGCAGCGCAGGGACAGATTCACCCCTCCACTTT | CASSAGTDSPLHF